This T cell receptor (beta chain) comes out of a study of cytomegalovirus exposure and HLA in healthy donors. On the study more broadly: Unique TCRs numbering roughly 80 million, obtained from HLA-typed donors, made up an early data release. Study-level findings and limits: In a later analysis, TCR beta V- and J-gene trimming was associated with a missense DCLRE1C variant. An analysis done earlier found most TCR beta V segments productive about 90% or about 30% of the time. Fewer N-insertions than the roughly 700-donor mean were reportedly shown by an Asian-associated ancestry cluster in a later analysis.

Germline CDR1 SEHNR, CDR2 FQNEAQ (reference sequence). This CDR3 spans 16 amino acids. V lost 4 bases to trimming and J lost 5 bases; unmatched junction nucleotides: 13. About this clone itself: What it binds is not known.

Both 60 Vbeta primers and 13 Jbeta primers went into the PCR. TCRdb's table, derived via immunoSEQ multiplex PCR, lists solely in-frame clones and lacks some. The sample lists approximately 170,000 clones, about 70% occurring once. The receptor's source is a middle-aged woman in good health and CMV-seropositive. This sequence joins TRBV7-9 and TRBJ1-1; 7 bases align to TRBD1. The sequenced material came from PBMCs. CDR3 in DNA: TGTGCCAGCAGCTCCGATAGGGGGACAGCGGGTACTGAAGCTTTCTTT. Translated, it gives CASSSDRGTAGTEAFF.